A single sample gave rise to the 28 T cell receptor beta chains below, sequenced in a study of shared clonotypes between healthy human individuals (dated by TCRdb to about 2020). The protocol used for the library was the immunoSEQ multiplex PCR assay. The immuneACCESS repertoire file appears here via TCRdb, limited to in-frame rearrangements. These files lack a portion of the clones; in checked studies, under half of the deficit traces to unresolved V genes, and the cause of the others is not known. The table for this sample lists about 600,000 clones; roughly 97% of them were counted only once. 0.045% to 0.06% of the sample is in the top ten clones. Material for sequencing was naive CD4+ T cells sorted from blood. Sample cell subset or site, as interpreted from the label and publication: CD45RA+ positively selected. The receptors stem from a woman aged 30 to 39 in good health.

The J gene is TRBJ2-3, the V gene TRBV28; D uncertain. The V gene's germline CDR1 is MDHEN and CDR2 SYDVKM. V gave up 8 bases and J gave up 2 bases, with 20 bases separating them. The CDR3 length is 16 residues. DNA of the CDR3: TGTGCCAGCGGCCGCCCATATGGGTCGCACACAGATACGCAGTATTTT. This translates into CASGRPYGSHTDTQYF.

This clone was picked up one time. The CDR3, as DNA: TGTGCCAGCAGTGAGCGGTATACGGCAGACTATAGCAATCAGCCCCAGCATTTT. It specifies CASSERYTADYSNQPQHF. The chain links TRBV2 to TRBJ1-5; D gene unclear. The CDR3 is made up of 18 amino acids. From germline, CDR1 is SNHLY and CDR2 FYNNEI. V was pared by 3 bases and J by 0 bases, with 18 bases between.

The chain carries TRBV5-1 and TRBJ2-5; the D gene is possibly TRBD2 (5 bases). The germline gives CDR1 SGHRS, CDR2 YFSETQ. Trimming stripped 5 bases from V and 1 base from J, with 9 bases between. The CDR3 runs 13 residues. DNA for the CDR3: TGCGCCAGCAGGCTAGCCTTCCAAGAGACCCAGTACTTC. Translation: CASRLAFQETQYF.

V usage is TRBV30 and J usage is TRBJ1-5; 7 bases align to TRBD1. V was clipped by 2 bases and J by 4 bases; unmatched bases: 5. The CDR3 length is 14 residues. Germline CDR1 reads GTSNPN; CDR2 reads SVGIG (reference sequence). CDR3 nucleotide sequence: TGTGCCTGGAGTCACGGACAGGAAAATCAGCCCCAGCATTTT. This codes for CAWSHGQENQPQHF.

The CDR3 DNA sequence: TGTGCCATCAGTGAGACGGGATCCGATACGCAGTATTTT. Translation: CAISETGSDTQYF. V is TRBV10-3 and J is TRBJ2-3; D may be TRBD2 (5 bases). Germline loops: CDR1 ENHRY, CDR2 SYGVKD. V lost 2 bases and J lost 6, with 9 bases in between. The CDR3 runs to 13 residues.

The CDR3 reads CASSFGQIQETQYF. The CDR3 nucleotides are TGTGCCAGCAGCTTCGGACAGATCCAAGAGACCCAGTACTTC. The chain combines TRBV5-4 with TRBJ2-5; D possibly corresponds to TRBD1 (6 bases). Germline CDR1 SGHNT, CDR2 YYREEE (reference sequence). The CDR3 extends over 14 amino acids. The V end lost 2 bases, the J end lost 1 base, and 9 bases lay between the germline ends.

The chain has TRBV11-2 and TRBJ2-5; TRBD1 is a possible D gene (6 bases). Germline V gene sequence: CDR1 SGHAT, CDR2 FQNNGV. Trimming shortened V by 4 bases and J by 5 bases, and 17 bases separated the two germline ends. The CDR3 extends over 15 amino acids. This CDR3 reads CASSSKGTRRETQYF. The CDR3 region has the DNA TGTGCCAGCAGCTCCAAGGGGACACGGAGGGAGACCCAGTACTTC.

The chain links TRBV1 to TRBJ2-4; the table's D call, TRBD2, was not checked against the DNA. TRBV1 is shown as a pseudogene. The length of the CDR3 is 13 residues. The CDR3 sequence is CTSSPAGQNIQYF. The CDR3 DNA is TGCACCAGCAGCCCAGCGGGACAAAACATTCAGTACTTC.

In its sample, this clone was seen once. The CDR3 region has the DNA TGCGCCAGCAGCTTCTCGTCGGGTATCGATCAGCCCCAGCATTTT. Translation: CASSFSSGIDQPQHF. This chain joins TRBV5-1 and TRBJ1-5; no firm D call. Germline V gene data show CDR1 as SGHRS and CDR2 as YFSETQ. The CDR3 has 15 residues. V lost 2 bases and J lost 5, with 14 bases in between.

The chain combines TRBV19 with TRBJ1-1; 8 positions agree with TRBD1. Germline values: CDR1 LNHDA, CDR2 SQIVND (reference sequence). V shed 7 bases, J shed 5 bases, and the junction held 12 bases outside the gene matches. The CDR3 is made up of 15 amino acids. In DNA form, the CDR3 reads TGTGCCAGTACCCCCGGGCAGGGGGCGCGGACTGAAGCTTTCTTT. This sequence encodes CASTPGQGARTEAFF. The full variable domain, in which reference TRBV19 and TRBJ1-1 provide the parts outside the CDR3, is DGGITQSPKYLFRKEGQNVTLSCEQNLNHDAMYWYRQDPGQGLRLIYYSQIVNDFQKGDIAEGYSVSREKKESFPLTVTSAQKNPTAFYLCASTPGQGARTEAFFGQGTRLTVV.

The V gene is TRBV20-1, the J gene TRBJ2-7; D is uncertain. The CDR3 is 11 residues long. V lost 4 bases, J lost 7 bases, and 11 bases lay in between. Germline lookup yields CDR1 DFQATT and CDR2 SNEGSKA (reference sequence). CDR3 sequence (DNA): TGCAGTGCTAAGTCCGGGCGGGAGCAGTACTTC. Amino acids: CSAKSGREQYF.

The chain couples TRBV28 to TRBJ1-2; tentative D call: TRBD1 (5 bases). The CDR3 is 16 amino acids. Germline V gives CDR1 MDHEN, CDR2 SYDVKM. Trimming stripped 3 bases from V and 4 bases from J, with 18 bases between. In DNA, the CDR3 is TGTGCCAGCAGTTTCCGGGACGTCTATCCCCTCTATGGCTACACCTTC. It codes for CASSFRDVYPLYGYTF.

This clone was seen just once. The CDR3: CASSLGQGVNIQYF. DNA for the CDR3: TGCGCCAGCAGCTTGGGACAGGGGGTAAACATTCAGTACTTC. The chain links TRBV5-1 to TRBJ2-4; 9 bases agree with TRBD1. V lost 0 bases and J lost 6; bases outside the gene matches: 1. This CDR3 region has 14 residues. Germline V lookup: CDR1 SGHRS, CDR2 YFSETQ.

This clone was picked up one time. The chain carries TRBV5-6 and TRBJ2-3; no clear D. Trimming stripped 3 bases from V and 3 bases from J, with 8 bases between. The CDR3 totals 13 residues. Per the germline V gene, CDR1 is SGHDT and CDR2 is YYEEEE. CDR3 amino acids: CASSSRPTDTQYF. Written as DNA, the CDR3 is TGTGCCAGCAGCTCCCGACCGACAGATACGCAGTATTTT.

The CDR3 protein is CASSPRTGIADTQYF. In DNA, the CDR3 is TGTGCCAGCAGTCCCAGGACAGGAATCGCAGATACGCAGTATTTT. This chain uses TRBV27 with TRBJ2-3, with 7 positions matching TRBD1. The CDR3 totals 15 residues. Germline assignment: CDR1 MNHEY and CDR2 SMNVEV (reference sequence). J lost 4 bases, V lost 5 bases, and 9 bases had no gene match.

The CDR3 DNA reads as TGTGCCAGCAGCTTATCGTCTCGCCTCAGCGGAAACACCATATATTTT. This sequence encodes CASSLSSRLSGNTIYF. The chain couples TRBV7-2 to TRBJ1-3; D unresolved. The CDR3 totals 16 residues. Germline CDR1 is SGHTA and CDR2 is FQGNSA. Trimming removed 2 bases at V and 4 bases at J, with 15 bases between.

The rearrangement uses TRBV28 and TRBJ1-5; D gene ambiguous. Germline V lookup: CDR1 MDHEN, CDR2 SYDVKM. The V gene lost 3 bases and the J gene lost 4 bases, with 13 bases spanning the gap. The CDR3 runs to 15 residues. The CDR3 here is CASSFPLDRNQPQHF. In nucleotides, the CDR3 is TGTGCCAGCAGTTTCCCATTGGACCGTAATCAGCCCCAGCATTTT.

In its sample, this clone was seen once. The chain has TRBV7-6 and TRBJ2-2; weak D call: TRBD2 (6 bases). V was trimmed by 8 bases and J by 2 bases, leaving 18 bases between them. The V gene's germline CDR1 is SGHVS and CDR2 FNYEAQ. The CDR3 is 16 residues long. The CDR3 DNA sequence: TGTGCCAGCCGAAGGACCGGGACTTCCAACACCGGGGAGCTGTTTTTT. Translating gives CASRRTGTSNTGELFF.

This clone was observed a few times. This chain links TRBV5-1 with TRBJ2-5, with TRBD1 as a possible D gene (5 bases). Between the trimmed V and J ends, which lost 0 bases and 0 bases, there was a span of 6 bases. This CDR3 is built from 14 residues. Germline assignment: CDR1 SGHRS and CDR2 YFSETQ. The CDR3 DNA reads TGCGCCAGCAGCTTGGGACAGTACCAAGAGACCCAGTACTTC. As protein: CASSLGQYQETQYF.

This clone was observed once. This rearrangement joins TRBV27 to TRBJ1-4; no clear D gene. The CDR3 length is 14 residues. Germline CDR1 and CDR2: MNHEY and SMNVEV (reference sequence). V was shortened by 8 bases and J by 8 bases, with 18 bases between the two germline ends. DNA of the CDR3: TGTGCCAGCTCCTGGGGAGGCTCCGGGGAAAAACTGTTTTTT. Encoded protein: CASSWGGSGEKLFF.

The chain employs TRBV28 and TRBJ2-6; D is possibly TRBD1 or TRBD2 (5 bases each). Per germline, CDR1 MDHEN and CDR2 SYDVKM. V shed 10 bases and J shed 0 bases, with 22 bases lying between them. The CDR3 sequence is 18 residues long. The CDR3 sequence is CATKPGTVMISGANVLTF. The CDR3 DNA sequence: TGTGCCACCAAACCCGGGACGGTCATGATCTCTGGGGCCAACGTCCTGACTTTC.

This CDR3 is CASSFVRNQPQHF. DNA of the CDR3: TGTGCCAGCAGTTTTGTCAGAAATCAGCCCCAGCATTTT. The V gene is TRBV28, the J gene TRBJ1-5; unclear D gene. There are 13 residues in the CDR3. Per germline, CDR1 MDHEN and CDR2 SYDVKM. Trimming pared 3 bases from V and 4 bases from J, leaving 7 bases between.

This clone was seen just once. CDR3 DNA: TGTGCCAGCAGTGGCCGGGAGCGGAAGTACGAGCAGTACTTC. Translating gives CASSGRERKYEQYF. The V call is TRBV2, the J call TRBJ2-7, with D tentatively TRBD2 (6 bases). The length of the CDR3 is 14 residues. Germline CDR1 SNHLY, CDR2 FYNNEI. The V and J ends lost 4 bases and 4 bases respectively, with 14 bases between them.

This chain joins TRBV25-1 and TRBJ1-1; D perhaps matches TRBD1 (5 bases). The CDR3 has 15 amino acids. Trimming stripped 4 bases from V and 0 bases from J, with 12 bases between. Germline V gene data show CDR1 as MGHDK and CDR2 as SYGVNS. The CDR3 bases are TGTGCCAGCAGTGGGGCGCAGGGCTTGAACACTGAAGCTTTCTTT. Encoded protein: CASSGAQGLNTEAFF. The variable domain in full, with the rest retrieved from reference TRBV25-1 and TRBJ1-1, is EADIYQTPRYLVIGTGKKITLECSQTMGHDKMYWYQQDPGMELHLIHYSYGVNSTEKGDLSSESTVSRIRTEHFPLTLESARPSHTSQYLCASSGAQGLNTEAFFGQGTRLTVV.

V gene TRBV15 combines with J gene TRBJ1-4; 10 nucleotides agree with TRBD1. V gave up 3 bases and J gave up 6 bases; unmatched junction bases: 7. Germline V lookup: CDR1 LNHNV, CDR2 YYDKDF (reference sequence). The CDR3 is 16 amino acids. The CDR3 DNA sequence: TGTGCCACCAGCAGGGACCGACAGGGGGCGTATGAAAAACTGTTTTTT. Translating gives CATSRDRQGAYEKLFF.

The V gene is TRBV5-1, the J gene TRBJ1-1, with D possibly being TRBD1 (6 bases). The CDR3 contains 15 residues. Germline V lookup: CDR1 SGHRS, CDR2 YFSETQ. V shed 0 bases and J shed 3 bases, with 12 bases lying between them. The CDR3 reads CASSLAGGADTEAFF. The CDR3 DNA sequence: TGCGCCAGCAGCTTGGCCGGGGGGGCAGACACTGAAGCTTTCTTT.

The V call is TRBV5-1, the J call TRBJ2-5; 9 nucleotides match TRBD1. The CDR3 runs 15 residues. Germline CDR1 is SGHRS and CDR2 is YFSETQ. V lost 5 bases to trimming and J lost 2 bases; unmatched junction nucleotides: 7. The CDR3 nucleotides read TGCGCCAGCAGACCCGGACAGGGGATTCAAGAGACCCAGTACTTC. Its protein is CASRPGQGIQETQYF. Full variable domain (rest looked up from reference TRBV5-1 and TRBJ2-5): KAGVTQTPRYLIKTRGQQVTLSCSPISGHRSVSWYQQTPGQGLQFLFEYFSETQRNKGNFPGRFSGRQFSNSRSEMNVSTLELGDSALYLCASRPGQGIQETQYFGPGTRLLVL.

The genes are TRBV28 and TRBJ1-5, with D possibly matching TRBD1 (5 bases). V gave up 4 bases and J gave up 0 bases, with 19 bases separating them. The CDR3 covers 18 residues. CDR1 and CDR2 (germline): MDHEN, SYDVKM. CDR3 DNA: TGTGCCAGCAGTTATAGGGGCGCGCTACCCAATAGCAATCAGCCCCAGCATTTT. Its protein is CASSYRGALPNSNQPQHF.